Given below is one TCR beta chain in context. This clonotype was counted ten times or more. Its binding antigen is unknown. No much larger clone is present one base from it, and per-base qualities are unavailable. The CDR3 covers 15 residues, taking in both the cysteine and the phenylalanine. The retained sequence is limited to the CDR3, 45 bases, with the frame set at the first base. CDR1 and CDR2 (MNHNS, SASEGT) derive from the germline V gene. The germline V end is reduced by 4 bases and the J end by 9 bases; junction bases left unmatched: 9. This record comes from a study of early T cells in non-severe SARS-CoV-2 infection (TCRdb year 2021). As for the study more broadly: Because TCR sequencing relied on bulk RNA taken from unsorted whole blood, pairing of alpha and beta chains was not possible. General study outcomes and caveats: VDJdb matching was skewed toward anti-spike CD8 responses and likely underestimated virus-specific expansions, missing private and CD4 specificities.

The protocol used for the library was 5' RACE. The instrument was a NextSeq 500. In the TCR library protocol, unique molecular identifiers were attached to individual cDNA molecules to correct for PCR bias and sequencing error. Both TCR alpha and beta chains were sequenced, and tight co-correlation was observed between alpha and beta sequence abundances in each sample. The paper's processing steps were these. Decombinator V4 was used to perform V gene, J gene and CDR3 annotation of TCR sequences. Expanded TCRs were defined as changing significantly between any two time points under a Poisson model with p below 0.0001. Abundances of TCRs were expressed as counts per million after normalisation to the total number of TCRs sequenced in each sample. MAIT TCRs were defined by TRAV1-2 paired with TRAJ12, TRAJ20 or TRAJ33, and iNKT TCRs by TRAV10 paired with TRAJ18. VDJdb, accessed 1 November 2021, was searched for CMV, EBV and SARS-CoV-2 annotated TCRs, with TCRs annotated for multiple antigens excluded. The public reads were reanalyzed by TCRdb: fastp trimming at Q25, MiXCR alignment, in-frame beta chains only. Each entry is one CDR3 protein sequence, shown with its most common DNA and genes. In this record, the V and J calls reflect TCRdb's handling and not the investigators' own analysis. The sample data list roughly 48,000 distinct CDR3 sequences, and about 4.2% of these were observed just once. Of the sample, roughly 6.4% falls within the top ten clones.

The study was a case-control design nested within a healthcare worker cohort in London, UK, with weekly nasopharyngeal swab PCR tests and blood sampling. Healthcare workers were enrolled in the week of the UK lockdown, from 23 to 31 March 2020, and were followed every week for up to roughly 15 weeks. The sequence came from an adult who was a healthcare worker with PCR-confirmed SARS-CoV-2 infection or an uninfected control (not recorded which). The chain uses TRBV6-1 and TRBJ1-6; TRBD1 fits 7 bases in the junction. Sequencing was performed on whole blood. The nucleotides are TGTGCCAGCAGTGTCGACAGGGTACAACGTTCACCCCTCCACTTT. Its protein product is CASSVDRVQRSPLHF.